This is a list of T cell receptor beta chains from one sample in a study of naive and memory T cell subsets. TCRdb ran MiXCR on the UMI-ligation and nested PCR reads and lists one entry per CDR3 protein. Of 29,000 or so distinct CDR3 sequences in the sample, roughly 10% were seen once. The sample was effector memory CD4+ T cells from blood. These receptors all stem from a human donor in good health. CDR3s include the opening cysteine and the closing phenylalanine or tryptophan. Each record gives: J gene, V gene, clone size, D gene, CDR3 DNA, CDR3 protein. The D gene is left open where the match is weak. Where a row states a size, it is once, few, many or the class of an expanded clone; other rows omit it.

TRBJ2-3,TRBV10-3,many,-,TGTGCCATCAGTGAGTCGGCAGATACGCAGTATTTT,CAISESADTQYF
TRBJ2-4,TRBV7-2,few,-,TGTGCCAGCAGAATAGAGGCGGATGTCATTCAGTACTTC,CASRIEADVIQYF
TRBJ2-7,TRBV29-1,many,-,TGCAGCGTTCAGGGAGTGGGCTACGAGCAGTACTTC,CSVQGVGYEQYF
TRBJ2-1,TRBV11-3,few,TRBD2,TGTGCCAGCAGCCCACTAGCGGGGGGGAACAATGAGCAGTTCTTC,CASSPLAGGNNEQFF
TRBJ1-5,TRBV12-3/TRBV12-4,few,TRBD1,TGTGCCAGCAGCCGGGACAGGGGGCGACAGCCCCAGCATTTT,CASSRDRGRQPQHF
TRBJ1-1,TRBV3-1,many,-,TGTGCCAGCAGCCCCCCCGTGAGGGGTGGATACACTGAAGCTTTCTTT,CASSPPVRGGYTEAFF
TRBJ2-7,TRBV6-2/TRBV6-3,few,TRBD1,TGTGCCAGCAGTTACGCCGGGACAGGTACCTACGAGCAGTACTTC,CASSYAGTGTYEQYF
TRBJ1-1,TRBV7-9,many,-,TGTGCCAGCAGCCCTTTAGGAGGCATGAACACTGAAGCTTTCTTT,CASSPLGGMNTEAFF
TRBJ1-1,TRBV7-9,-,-,TGTGCCAGCAGCTTAATGGGCTTTGAAGCTTTCTTT,CASSLMGFEAFF
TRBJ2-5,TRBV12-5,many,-,TGTGCTAGTGGTTTGGGATCTCAAGAGACCCAGTACTTC,CASGLGSQETQYF
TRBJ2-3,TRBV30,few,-,TGTGCCTGGAGTGTAAAGGGTCCGTTATATTTT,CAWSVKGPLYF
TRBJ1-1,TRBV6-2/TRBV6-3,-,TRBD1,TGTGCCAGCAGACCGAGACAGGGGGCGAGGGGCACTGAAGCTTTCTTT,CASRPRQGARGTEAFF
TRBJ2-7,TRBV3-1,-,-,TGTGCCAGCAGACAGGGCCACTCCTCCTACGAGCAGTACTTC,CASRQGHSSYEQYF
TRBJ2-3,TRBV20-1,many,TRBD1,TGCAGTGCTAGAGCTGCGGCAGGGGGCATGACAGATACGCAGTATTTT,CSARAAAGGMTDTQYF
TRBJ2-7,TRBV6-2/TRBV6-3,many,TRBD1,TGTGCCAGCGGGCTGACAGGGATTTCCGGGGAGCAGTACTTC,CASGLTGISGEQYF